This T cell receptor beta chain stems from a study of breast tumors, draining lymph nodes, adjacent tissues. This clonotype has ten or more counts. Its specificity is not known. Breast cancer patients provided tissue from their axillary draining lymph nodes. Germline CDR1 DFQATT, CDR2 SNEGSKA (reference sequence). Trimming shortened V by 5 bases and J by 0 bases, and 10 bases separated the two germline ends. CDR3 length: 13 residues. TCRdb reprocessed the multiplex PCR reads via MiXCR and lists one record per CDR3 protein. The data hold around 250,000 distinct CDR3 sequences, with less than 45% observed a single time. Broader study findings: Tumors had less TCR diversity than lymph nodes, more than nontumor tissue.

This chain uses TRBV20-1 with TRBJ1-2; tentative D call: TRBD1 (6 bases). The receptor was isolated from a female donor with breast cancer. Some clones in this sample may be carry-over from other donors' samples. Sequencing was carried out using axillary lymph node tissue. CDR3: CSARTESNYGYTF. Written as DNA, the CDR3 is TGCAGTGCTCGGACAGAATCTAACTATGGCTACACCTTC.